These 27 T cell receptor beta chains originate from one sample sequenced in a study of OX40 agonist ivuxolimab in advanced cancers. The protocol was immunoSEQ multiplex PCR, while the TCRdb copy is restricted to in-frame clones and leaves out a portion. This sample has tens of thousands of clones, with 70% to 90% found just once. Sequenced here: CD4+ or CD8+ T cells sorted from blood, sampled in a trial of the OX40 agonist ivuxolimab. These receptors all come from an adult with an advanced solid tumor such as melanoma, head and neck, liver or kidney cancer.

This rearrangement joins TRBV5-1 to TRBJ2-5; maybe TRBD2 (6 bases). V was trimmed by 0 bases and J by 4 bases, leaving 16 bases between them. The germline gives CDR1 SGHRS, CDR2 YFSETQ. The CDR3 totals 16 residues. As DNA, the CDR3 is TGCGCCAGCAGCTTGGATCCCGCAGGGCGGGGAGAGACCCAGTACTTC. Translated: CASSLDPAGRGETQYF. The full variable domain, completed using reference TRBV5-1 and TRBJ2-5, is KAGVTQTPRYLIKTRGQQVTLSCSPISGHRSVSWYQQTPGQGLQFLFEYFSETQRNKGNFPGRFSGRQFSNSRSEMNVSTLELGDSALYLCASSLDPAGRGETQYFGPGTRLLVL.

The CDR3: CATSRDWDRGRGGYTF. The CDR3 DNA sequence: TGTGCCACCAGCAGAGATTGGGACAGGGGGCGTGGTGGCTACACCTTC. The genes are TRBV15 and TRBJ1-2, with 12 bases matching TRBD1. With 0 bases clipped from V and 7 bases from J, the junction kept 6 bases outside the gene matches. In germline, CDR1 is LNHNV, CDR2 YYDKDF (reference sequence). The CDR3 has 16 amino acids.

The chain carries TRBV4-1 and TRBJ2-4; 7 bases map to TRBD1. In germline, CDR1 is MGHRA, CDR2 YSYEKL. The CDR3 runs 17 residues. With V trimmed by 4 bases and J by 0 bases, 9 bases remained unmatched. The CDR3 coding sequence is TGCGCCAGCAGCCGGCCTGGGACAGCTCTAGCCAAAAACATTCAGTACTTC. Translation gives CASSRPGTALAKNIQYF.

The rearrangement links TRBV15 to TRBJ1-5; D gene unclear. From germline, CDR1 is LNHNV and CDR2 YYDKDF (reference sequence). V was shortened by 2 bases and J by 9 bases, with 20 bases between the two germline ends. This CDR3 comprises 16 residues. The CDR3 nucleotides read TGTGCCACCAGCAGAACCACCCTCGGCCCGGTCGGGCCCCAGCATTTT. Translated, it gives CATSRTTLGPVGPQHF.

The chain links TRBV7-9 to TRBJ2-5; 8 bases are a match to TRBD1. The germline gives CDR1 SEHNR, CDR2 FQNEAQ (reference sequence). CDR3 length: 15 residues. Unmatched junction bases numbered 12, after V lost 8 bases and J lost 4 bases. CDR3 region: CASAPTGALSETQYF. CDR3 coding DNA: TGTGCCAGCGCCCCGACAGGGGCTCTCTCAGAGACCCAGTACTTC.

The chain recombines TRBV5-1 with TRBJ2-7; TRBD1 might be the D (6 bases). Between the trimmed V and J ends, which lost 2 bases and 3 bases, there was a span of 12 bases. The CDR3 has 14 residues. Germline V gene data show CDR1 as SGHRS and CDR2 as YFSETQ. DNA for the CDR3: TGCGCCAGCAGCTTCGGGAAACAGGGCTACGAGCAGTACTTC. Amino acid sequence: CASSFGKQGYEQYF.

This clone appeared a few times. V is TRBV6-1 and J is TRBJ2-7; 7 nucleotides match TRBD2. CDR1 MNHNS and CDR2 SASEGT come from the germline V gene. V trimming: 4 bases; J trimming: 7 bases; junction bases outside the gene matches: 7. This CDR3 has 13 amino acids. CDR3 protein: CASSVNHGREQYF. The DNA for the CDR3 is TGTGCCAGCAGTGTGAACCACGGGAGGGAGCAGTACTTC.

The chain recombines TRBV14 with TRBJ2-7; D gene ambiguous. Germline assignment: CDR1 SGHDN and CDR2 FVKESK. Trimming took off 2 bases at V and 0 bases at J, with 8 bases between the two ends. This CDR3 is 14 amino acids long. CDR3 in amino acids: CASSQRTASYEQYF. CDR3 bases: TGTGCCAGCAGCCAACGGACGGCCTCCTACGAGCAGTACTTC.

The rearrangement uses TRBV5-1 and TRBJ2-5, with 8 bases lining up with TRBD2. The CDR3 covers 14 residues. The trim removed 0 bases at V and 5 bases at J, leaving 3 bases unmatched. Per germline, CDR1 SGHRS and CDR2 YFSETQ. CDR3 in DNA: TGCGCCAGCAGCTTGGGGCGGGGGGCCGAGACCCAGTACTTC. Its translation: CASSLGRGAETQYF.

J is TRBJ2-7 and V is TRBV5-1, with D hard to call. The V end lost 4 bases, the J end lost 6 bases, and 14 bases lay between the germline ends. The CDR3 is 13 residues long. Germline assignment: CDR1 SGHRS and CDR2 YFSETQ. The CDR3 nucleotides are TGCGCCAGCAGCCTCCACATAGGCGCCGAGCAGTACTTC. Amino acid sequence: CASSLHIGAEQYF.

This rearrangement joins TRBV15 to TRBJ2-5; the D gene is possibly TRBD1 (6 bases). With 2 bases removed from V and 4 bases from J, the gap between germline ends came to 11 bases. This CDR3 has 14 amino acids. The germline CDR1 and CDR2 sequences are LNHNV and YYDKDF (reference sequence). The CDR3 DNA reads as TGTGCCACCAGCAGAAACAGGGTTGGAGAGACCCAGTACTTC. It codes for CATSRNRVGETQYF.

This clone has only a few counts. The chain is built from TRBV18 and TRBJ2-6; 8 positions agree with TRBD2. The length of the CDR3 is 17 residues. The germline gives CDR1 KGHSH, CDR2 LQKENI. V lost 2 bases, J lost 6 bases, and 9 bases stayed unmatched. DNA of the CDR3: TGTGCCAGCTCACCAGCGGGGGGCTGGGGTACGGCCAACGTCCTGACTTTC. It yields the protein CASSPAGGWGTANVLTF. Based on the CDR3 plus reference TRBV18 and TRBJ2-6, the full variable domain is NAGVMQNPRHLVRRRGQEARLRCSPMKGHSHVYWYRQLPEEGLKFMVYLQKENIIDESGMPKERFSAEFPKEGPSILRIQQVVRGDSAAYFCASSPAGGWGTANVLTFGAGSRLTVL.

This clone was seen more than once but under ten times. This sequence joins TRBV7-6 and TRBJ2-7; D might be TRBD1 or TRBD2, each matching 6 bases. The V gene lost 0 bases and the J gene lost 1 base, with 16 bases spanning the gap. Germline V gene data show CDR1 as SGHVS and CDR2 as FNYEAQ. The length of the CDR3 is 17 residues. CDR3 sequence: CASSLATGTQGSYEQYF. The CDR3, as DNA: TGTGCCAGCAGCTTAGCCACCGGGACTCAGGGGTCCTACGAGCAGTACTTC.

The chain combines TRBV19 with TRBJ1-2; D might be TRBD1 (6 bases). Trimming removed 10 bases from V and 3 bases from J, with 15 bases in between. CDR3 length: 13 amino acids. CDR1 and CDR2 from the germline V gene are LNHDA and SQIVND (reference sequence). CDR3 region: CAIRAKGDYGYTF. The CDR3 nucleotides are TGTGCCATACGGGCCAAGGGGGACTATGGCTACACCTTC. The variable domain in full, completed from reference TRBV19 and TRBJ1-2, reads DGGITQSPKYLFRKEGQNVTLSCEQNLNHDAMYWYRQDPGQGLRLIYYSQIVNDFQKGDIAEGYSVSREKKESFPLTVTSAQKNPTAFYLCAIRAKGDYGYTFGSGTRLTVV.

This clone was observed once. CDR3 nucleotides: TGTGCCAGCAGCTTTTCGGGACAGGGGGCGACGGGCGGCTACACCTTC. Protein: CASSFSGQGATGGYTF. The chain joins TRBV5-6 to TRBJ1-2, with 12 bases lining up with TRBD1. In germline, CDR1 is SGHDT, CDR2 YYEEEE. The CDR3 extends over 16 amino acids. J was trimmed by 8 bases and V by 2 bases; bases with no gene match: 10.

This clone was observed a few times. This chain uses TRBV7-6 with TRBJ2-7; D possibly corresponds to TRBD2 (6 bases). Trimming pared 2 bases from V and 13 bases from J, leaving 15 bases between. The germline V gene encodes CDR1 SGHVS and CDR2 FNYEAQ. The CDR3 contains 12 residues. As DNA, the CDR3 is TGTGCCAGCAGCTTAATAACGGGACTGGTTTACTTC. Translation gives CASSLITGLVYF.

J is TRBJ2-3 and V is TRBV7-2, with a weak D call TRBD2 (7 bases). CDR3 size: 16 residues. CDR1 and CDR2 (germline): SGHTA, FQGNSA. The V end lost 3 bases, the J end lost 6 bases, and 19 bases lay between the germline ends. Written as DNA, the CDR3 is TGTGCCAGCAGCTTCCAACGACTGGCGGGGGCTGATACGCAGTATTTT. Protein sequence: CASSFQRLAGADTQYF. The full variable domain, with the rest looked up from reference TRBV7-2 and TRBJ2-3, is GAGVSQSPSNKVTEKGKDVELRCDPISGHTALYWYRQSLGQGLEFLIYFQGNSAPDKSGLPSDRFSAERTGGSVSTLTIQRTQQEDSAVYLCASSFQRLAGADTQYFGPGTRLTVL.

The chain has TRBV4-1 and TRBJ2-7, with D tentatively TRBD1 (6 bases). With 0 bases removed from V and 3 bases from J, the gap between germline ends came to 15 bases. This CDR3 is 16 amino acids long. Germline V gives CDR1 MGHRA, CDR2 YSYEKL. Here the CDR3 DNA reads TGCGCCAGCAGCCAAGACCCCGGCAGGGGCGGCTACGAGCAGTACTTC. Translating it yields CASSQDPGRGGYEQYF.

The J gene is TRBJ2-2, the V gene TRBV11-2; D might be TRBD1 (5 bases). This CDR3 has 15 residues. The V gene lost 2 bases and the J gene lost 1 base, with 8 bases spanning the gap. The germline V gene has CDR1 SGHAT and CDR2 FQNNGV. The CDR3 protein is CASSLNTGNTGELFF. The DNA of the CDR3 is TGTGCCAGCAGCTTAAACACAGGGAACACCGGGGAGCTGTTTTTT.

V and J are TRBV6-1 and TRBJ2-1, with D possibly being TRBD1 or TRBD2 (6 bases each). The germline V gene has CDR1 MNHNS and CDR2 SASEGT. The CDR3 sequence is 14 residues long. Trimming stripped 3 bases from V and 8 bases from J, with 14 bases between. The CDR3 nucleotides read TGTGCCAGCAGTGATCAGGGGCAGCGGGATGAGCAGTTCTTC. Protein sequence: CASSDQGQRDEQFF.

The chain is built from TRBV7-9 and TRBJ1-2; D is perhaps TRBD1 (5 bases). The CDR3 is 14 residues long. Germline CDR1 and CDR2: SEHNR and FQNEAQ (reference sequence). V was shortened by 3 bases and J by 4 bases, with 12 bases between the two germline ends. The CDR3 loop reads CASSFIGGPYGYTF. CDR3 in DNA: TGTGCCAGCAGCTTTATCGGGGGTCCCTATGGCTACACCTTC.

The CDR3 loop is CASSPRPGWGDTYEQYF. In DNA form, the CDR3 reads TGCGCCAGCAGCCCCCGTCCCGGGTGGGGAGACACCTACGAGCAGTACTTC. The chain recombines TRBV5-1 with TRBJ2-7; possible D gene TRBD2, 5 bases. This CDR3 has 17 amino acids. The germline gives CDR1 SGHRS, CDR2 YFSETQ. Deletions cut 4 bases from V and 2 bases from J, with 22 bases between.

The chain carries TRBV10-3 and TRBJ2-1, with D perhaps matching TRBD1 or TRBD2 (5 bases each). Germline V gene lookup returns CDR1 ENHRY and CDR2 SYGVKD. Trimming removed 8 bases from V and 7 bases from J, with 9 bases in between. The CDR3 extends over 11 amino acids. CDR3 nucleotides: TGTGCCATCGGGACCGTGAATGAGCAGTTCTTC. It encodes CAIGTVNEQFF.

For the CDR3, the DNA is TGCGCCAGCAGCCAAGCATCGCCGGGGGGTGAGCAGTTCTTC. Translating it yields CASSQASPGGEQFF. V usage is TRBV4-1 and J usage is TRBJ2-1; 7 bases line up with TRBD2. CDR1 and CDR2 (germline): MGHRA, YSYEKL. The CDR3 runs to 14 residues. With 1 base clipped from V and 9 bases from J, the junction kept 6 bases outside the gene matches.

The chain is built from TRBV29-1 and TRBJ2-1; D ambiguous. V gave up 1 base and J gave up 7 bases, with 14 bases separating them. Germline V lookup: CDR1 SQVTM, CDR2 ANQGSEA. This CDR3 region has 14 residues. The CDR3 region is CSVEGVRRWNEQFF. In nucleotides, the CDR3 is TGCAGCGTTGAAGGGGTCAGGCGTTGGAATGAGCAGTTCTTC.

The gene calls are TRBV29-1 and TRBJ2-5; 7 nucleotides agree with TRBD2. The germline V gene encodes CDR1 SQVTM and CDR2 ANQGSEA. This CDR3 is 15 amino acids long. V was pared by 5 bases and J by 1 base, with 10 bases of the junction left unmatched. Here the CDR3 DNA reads TGCAGCGTTTTTGGTGGGAGCGGGGCCCAAGAGACCCAGTACTTC. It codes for CSVFGGSGAQETQYF.

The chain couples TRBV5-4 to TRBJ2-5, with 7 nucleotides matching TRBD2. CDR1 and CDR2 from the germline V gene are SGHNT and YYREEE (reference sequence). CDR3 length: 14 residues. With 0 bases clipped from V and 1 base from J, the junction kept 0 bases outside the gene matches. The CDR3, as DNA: TGTGCCAGCAGCTTGGCTAGCGGCCAAGAGACCCAGTACTTC. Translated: CASSLASGQETQYF.